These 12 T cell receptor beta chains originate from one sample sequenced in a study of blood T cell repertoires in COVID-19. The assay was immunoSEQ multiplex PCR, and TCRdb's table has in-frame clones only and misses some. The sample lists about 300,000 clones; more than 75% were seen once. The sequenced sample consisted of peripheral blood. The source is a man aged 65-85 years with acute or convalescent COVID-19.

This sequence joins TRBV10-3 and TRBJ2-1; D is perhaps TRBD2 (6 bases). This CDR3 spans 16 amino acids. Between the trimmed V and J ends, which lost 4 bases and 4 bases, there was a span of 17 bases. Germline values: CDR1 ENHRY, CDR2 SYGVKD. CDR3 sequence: CAISVQLAGSYNEQFF. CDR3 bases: TGTGCCATCAGTGTACAACTGGCGGGGTCTTACAATGAGCAGTTCTTC.

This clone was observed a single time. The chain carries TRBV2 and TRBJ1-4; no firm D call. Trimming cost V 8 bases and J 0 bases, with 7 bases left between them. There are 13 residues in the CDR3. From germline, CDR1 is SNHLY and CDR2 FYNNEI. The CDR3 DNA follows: TGTGCCAGCTCGGCGGCAACTAATGAAAAACTGTTTTTT. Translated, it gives CASSAATNEKLFF.

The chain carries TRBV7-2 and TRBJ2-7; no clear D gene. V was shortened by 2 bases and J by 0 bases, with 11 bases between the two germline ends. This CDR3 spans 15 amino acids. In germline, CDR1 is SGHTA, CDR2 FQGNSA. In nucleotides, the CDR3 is TGTGCCAGCAGCTTAAGTCGATCCAGCTCCTACGAGCAGTACTTC. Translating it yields CASSLSRSSSYEQYF.

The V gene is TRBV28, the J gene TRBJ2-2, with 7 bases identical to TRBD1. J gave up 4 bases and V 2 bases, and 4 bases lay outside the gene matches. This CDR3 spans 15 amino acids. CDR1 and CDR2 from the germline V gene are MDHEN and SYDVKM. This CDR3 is CASSLRQGVTGELFF. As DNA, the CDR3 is TGTGCCAGCAGTTTACGGCAGGGGGTCACCGGGGAGCTGTTTTTT.

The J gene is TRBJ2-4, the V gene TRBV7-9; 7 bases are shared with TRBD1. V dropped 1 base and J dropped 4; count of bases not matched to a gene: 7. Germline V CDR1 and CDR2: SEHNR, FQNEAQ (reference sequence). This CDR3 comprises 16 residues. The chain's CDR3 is CASSLEDRSTKNIQYF. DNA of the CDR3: TGTGCCAGCAGCTTAGAGGACAGGAGCACTAAAAACATTCAGTACTTC.

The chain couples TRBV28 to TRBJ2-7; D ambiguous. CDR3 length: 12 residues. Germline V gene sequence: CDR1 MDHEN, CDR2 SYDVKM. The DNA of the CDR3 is TGTGCTAGCCAAACCTACCCCTACGAGCAGTACTTC. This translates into CASQTYPYEQYF.

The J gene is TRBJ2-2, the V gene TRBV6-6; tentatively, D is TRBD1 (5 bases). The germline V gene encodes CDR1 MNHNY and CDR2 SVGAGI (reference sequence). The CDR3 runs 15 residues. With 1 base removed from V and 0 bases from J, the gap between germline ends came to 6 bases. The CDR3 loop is CASSYLQANTGELFF. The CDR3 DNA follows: TGTGCCAGCAGTTACTTACAGGCGAACACCGGGGAGCTGTTTTTT.

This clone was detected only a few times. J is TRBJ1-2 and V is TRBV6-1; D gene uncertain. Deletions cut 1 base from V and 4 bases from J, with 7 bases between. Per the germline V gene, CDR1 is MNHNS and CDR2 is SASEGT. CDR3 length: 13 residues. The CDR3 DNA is TGTGCCAGCAGTGAAGAAGGGAGCTATGGCTACACCTTC. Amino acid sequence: CASSEEGSYGYTF.

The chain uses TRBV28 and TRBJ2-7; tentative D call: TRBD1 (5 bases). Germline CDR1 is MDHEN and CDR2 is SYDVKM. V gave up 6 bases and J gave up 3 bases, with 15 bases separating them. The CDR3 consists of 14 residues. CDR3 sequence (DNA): TGTGCCAGCAGCCCCCAGGGTCCGGGCTACGAGCAGTACTTC. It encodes CASSPQGPGYEQYF.

The CDR3 DNA sequence: TGTGCCAGCTCACCACCCCGGGTGGACTCTGGAAACACCATATATTTT. Translated: CASSPPRVDSGNTIYF. The chain employs TRBV18 and TRBJ1-3; unclear D gene. The CDR3 consists of 16 residues. Germline CDR1 reads KGHSH; CDR2 reads LQKENI. V shed 0 bases and J shed 0 bases, with 9 bases lying between them.

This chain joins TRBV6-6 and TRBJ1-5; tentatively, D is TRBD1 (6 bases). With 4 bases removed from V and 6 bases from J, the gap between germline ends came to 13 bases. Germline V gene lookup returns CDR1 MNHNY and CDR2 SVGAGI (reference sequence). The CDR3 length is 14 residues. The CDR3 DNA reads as TGTGCCAGCAGTTTCGGGGGGGCGGGTCAGCCCCAGCATTTT. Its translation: CASSFGGAGQPQHF.

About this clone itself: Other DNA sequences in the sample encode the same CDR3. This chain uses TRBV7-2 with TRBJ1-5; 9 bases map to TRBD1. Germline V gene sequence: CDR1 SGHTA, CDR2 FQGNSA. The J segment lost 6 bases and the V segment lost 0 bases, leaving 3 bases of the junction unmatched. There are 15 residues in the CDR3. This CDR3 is CASSLAGQGGQPQHF. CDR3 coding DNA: TGTGCCAGCAGCTTAGCGGGACAGGGAGGTCAGCCCCAGCATTTT.